The 21 T cell receptor beta chains in this list originate from one sample, sequenced in a study of blood T cell repertoires in COVID-19. Profiled with immunoSEQ multiplex PCR; TCRdb holds only in-frame clones, not every one. The sample records approximately 230,000 clones, around 84% being singletons. The sample consisted of peripheral blood. These receptors were collected from a man in his thirties or forties with active or convalescent COVID-19.

In the case of this clone: No DNA is shown, since the ends of the CDR3 on it are uncertain; the CDR3 is the one TCRdb lists. The chain recombines TRBV6-5 with TRBJ2-1; the table gives TRBD2 as D, unverified against the DNA. Both ends counted, the CDR3 spans 16 residues. Per the germline V gene, CDR1 is MNHEY and CDR2 is SVGAGI. CDR3 amino acids: CASSYSPWGAGIGRFF.

This chain connects TRBV9 to TRBJ2-3; 7 bases align to TRBD2. J was trimmed by 4 bases and V by 2 bases; bases with no gene match: 10. The CDR3 spans 16 residues. Per germline, CDR1 SGDLS and CDR2 YYNGEE. The CDR3 DNA reads as TGTGCCAGCAGCGTGGGAGGGCAAATAGGTGCAGATACGCAGTATTTT. Residues: CASSVGGQIGADTQYF.

V is TRBV5-1 and J is TRBJ2-7; no firm D call. The CDR3 covers 13 residues. Trimming took off 4 bases at V and 6 bases at J, with 14 bases between the two ends. Germline V gene lookup returns CDR1 SGHRS and CDR2 YFSETQ. The CDR3 nucleotides read TGCGCCAGCAGCGGGCAGGTGAACTCCGAGCAGTACTTC. As protein: CASSGQVNSEQYF.

The chain employs TRBV6-6 and TRBJ1-3, with 7 bases matching TRBD1. Germline-derived CDR1 and CDR2 are MNHNY and SVGAGI (reference sequence). This CDR3 contains 16 residues. After removal of 6 bases from V and 1 base from J, the junction contained 9 bases not matched to a gene. DNA for the CDR3: TGTGCCAGCAGATCGTCGGGACAGTCTTCTGGAAACACCATATATTTT. Its protein product is CASRSSGQSSGNTIYF.

This clone was found a few times. This chain links TRBV21-1 with TRBJ2-7; TRBD2, the table's D call, was not compared with the DNA. TRBV21-1 represents a pseudogene. The CDR3 contains 14 residues. CDR3 DNA sequence: TGTGCCAGCAGCACCCAAAGCAAGCTCACTAGTTCGAACTTC. This translates into CASSTQSKLTSSNF.

The chain has TRBV28 and TRBJ2-5; D may be TRBD2 (6 bases). This CDR3 spans 13 amino acids. Trimming pared 8 bases from V and 1 base from J, leaving 11 bases between. Germline-derived CDR1 and CDR2 are MDHEN and SYDVKM. DNA for the CDR3: TGTGCCAGCGGAGGGCCTACCCAAGAGACCCAGTACTTC. Translated: CASGGPTQETQYF.

This clone was counted between two and nine times. The rearrangement uses TRBV19 and TRBJ2-3, with D possibly matching TRBD1 (6 bases). This CDR3 has 16 residues. Germline V CDR1 and CDR2: LNHDA, SQIVND (reference sequence). V lost 7 bases, J lost 1 base, and 18 bases lay in between. CDR3 coding DNA: TGTGCCAGTACCCAAGAAGTCCCAGGGGGCACAGATACGCAGTATTTT. This encodes CASTQEVPGGTDTQYF.

The rearrangement uses TRBV6-8 and TRBJ2-5; 9 nucleotides align to TRBD2. J was trimmed by 3 bases and V by 10 bases; bases with no gene match: 18. This CDR3 has 17 amino acids. From germline, CDR1 is MNHGY and CDR2 SAAAGT. This CDR3 reads CATVTTAGLAWEETQYF. The CDR3 coding sequence is TGTGCCACCGTAACCACCGCCGGACTAGCGTGGGAAGAGACCCAGTACTTC.

As concerns this clone: Other DNA sequences from this sample encode an identical CDR3 as well. The genes are TRBV12-3 or TRBV12-4 and TRBJ1-5; D might be TRBD1 (5 bases). The CDR3 is made up of 13 amino acids. Trimming shortened V by 3 bases and J by 4 bases, and 7 bases separated the two germline ends. CDR3 residues: CASSFGGNQPQHF. For the CDR3, the DNA is TGTGCCAGCAGTTTCGGGGGTAATCAGCCCCAGCATTTT.

The chain employs TRBV18 and TRBJ2-1, with a possible D match to TRBD1 (6 bases). The germline CDR1 and CDR2 sequences are KGHSH and LQKENI. Trimming took off 5 bases at V and 7 bases at J, with 9 bases between the two ends. There are 12 residues in the CDR3. The DNA of the CDR3 is TGTGCCAGCTCATCAACAGGGAATGAGCAGTTCTTC. Translated, it gives CASSSTGNEQFF. Based on the CDR3 plus reference TRBV18 and TRBJ2-1, the full variable domain is NAGVMQNPRHLVRRRGQEARLRCSPMKGHSHVYWYRQLPEEGLKFMVYLQKENIIDESGMPKERFSAEFPKEGPSILRIQQVVRGDSAAYFCASSSTGNEQFFGPGTRLTVL.

CDR3 loop: CASSEGQPQHF. CDR3 nucleotides: TGTGCCAGCAGTGAGGGCCAGCCCCAGCATTTT. The chain has TRBV6-1 and TRBJ1-5; D is ambiguous. The V and J ends lost 3 bases and 7 bases respectively, with 4 bases between them. The CDR3 sequence is 11 residues long. Germline-derived CDR1 and CDR2 are MNHNS and SASEGT.

V is TRBV7-2 and J is TRBJ2-7, with 8 bases aligning to TRBD2. CDR1 SGHTA and CDR2 FQGNSA come from the germline V gene. The J segment lost 4 bases and the V segment lost 7 bases, leaving 6 bases of the junction unmatched. The CDR3 spans 13 residues. CDR3 bases: TGTGCCAGCACCGGGGGGGGAAGGTACGAGCAGTACTTC. It yields the protein CASTGGGRYEQYF.

The V call is TRBV4-2, the J call TRBJ2-2; 12 positions agree with TRBD2. The trim removed 2 bases at V and 3 bases at J, leaving 1 base unmatched. The CDR3 sequence is 16 residues long. The germline V gene encodes CDR1 LGHNA and CDR2 YNFKEQ. CDR3 bases: TGTGCCAGCAGCCAACGACTAGCGGGAGACACCGGGGAGCTGTTTTTT. This translates into CASSQRLAGDTGELFF.

This clone was detected a few times. V and J are TRBV10-2 and TRBJ1-1; no clear D gene. This CDR3 has 12 amino acids. Germline V gene data show CDR1 as WSHSY and CDR2 as SAAADI. V dropped 6 bases and J dropped 7 bases, with 12 bases sitting between them. In nucleotides, the CDR3 is TGCGCCAGCAGACAGTCGGTAGGTGAAGCTTTCTTT. This encodes CASRQSVGEAFF.

The gene calls are TRBV24-1 and TRBJ1-2; 9 positions match TRBD1. The germline gives CDR1 KGHDR, CDR2 SFDVKD. The CDR3 spans 14 residues. Losses at the gene ends were 2 bases for V and 5 bases for J; bases not matched to a gene: 2. This chain's CDR3 is CATSDYRGPYGYTF. In DNA, the CDR3 is TGTGCCACCAGTGATTACAGGGGGCCTTATGGCTACACCTTC.

This clone was counted a single time. The chain links TRBV13 to TRBJ2-4; D might be TRBD2 (6 bases). Germline loops: CDR1 PRHDT, CDR2 FYEKMQ (reference sequence). This CDR3 comprises 17 residues. V was cut by 2 bases and J by 0 bases, with 14 bases left in between. The CDR3 sequence is CASSLSVKGLAKNIQYF. CDR3 DNA: TGTGCCAGCAGCTTAAGTGTGAAGGGACTAGCCAAAAACATTCAGTACTTC.

V is TRBV6-1 and J is TRBJ2-7; 8 nucleotides agree with TRBD2. Losses at the gene ends were 1 base for V and 3 bases for J; bases not matched to a gene: 8. The CDR3 contains 16 residues. CDR1 and CDR2 from the germline V gene are MNHNS and SASEGT. For the CDR3, the DNA is TGTGCCAGCAGTGAAGGCGGCGGGGGGCGCGGCTACGAGCAGTACTTC. Residues: CASSEGGGGRGYEQYF.

The J gene is TRBJ2-7, the V gene TRBV2; 9 bases line up with TRBD1. The trim removed 3 bases at V and 3 bases at J, leaving 12 bases unmatched. Germline CDR1 SNHLY, CDR2 FYNNEI. The CDR3 loop spans 17 amino acids. CDR3 sequence reads: CASSDLNRGTGIYEQYF. The CDR3 DNA sequence: TGTGCCAGCAGTGACCTCAACAGGGGGACAGGGATCTACGAGCAGTACTTC.

This clone was observed a few times. The chain joins TRBV5-5 to TRBJ1-2; D gene unclear. Looked up from germline, CDR1 is SGHKS and CDR2 is YYEKEE (reference sequence). This CDR3 has 14 residues. V lost 2 bases, J lost 5 bases, and 13 bases lay in between. The CDR3 is CASSFMTGGYGYTF. CDR3 in DNA: TGTGCCAGCAGCTTTATGACCGGAGGGTATGGCTACACCTTC.

This rearrangement joins TRBV2 to TRBJ2-7; 7 nucleotides match TRBD2. The CDR3 has 13 residues. With 8 bases clipped from V and 4 bases from J, the junction kept 8 bases outside the gene matches. Germline V CDR1 and CDR2: SNHLY, FYNNEI. Written as DNA, the CDR3 is TGTGCCAGCCGGCGGGGGAGGGTTTACGAGCAGTACTTC. Amino acids: CASRRGRVYEQYF. The variable domain in full, completed from reference TRBV2 and TRBJ2-7, reads EPEVTQTPSHQVTQMGQEVILRCVPISNHLYFYWYRQILGQKVEFLVSFYNNEISEKSEIFDDQFSVERPDGSNFTLKIRSTKLEDSAMYFCASRRGRVYEQYFGPGTRLTVT.

The chain joins TRBV7-8 to TRBJ2-1; D perhaps matches TRBD2 (7 bases). Germline values: CDR1 SGHVS, CDR2 FQNEAQ. The V and J ends lost 5 bases and 9 bases respectively, with 20 bases between them. CDR3 size: 15 residues. In DNA, the CDR3 is TGTGCCAGCAGCATGTGGGGGGGCGCGTCAGGTGAGCAGTTCTTC. Protein product: CASSMWGGASGEQFF.